This passage covers 18 T cell receptor beta chains from one sample sequenced in a study of blood T cell repertoires in COVID-19. Only in-frame clones appear in the TCRdb table, and some are missing; sequencing was by immunoSEQ multiplex PCR. The sample contains roughly 100,000 clones, about 86% of which appear only once. Input material: peripheral blood. These receptors all stem from a man in his fifties with COVID-19, enrolled during active disease.

The V and J genes are TRBV25-1 and TRBJ2-2, with TRBD2 as a possible D gene (5 bases). The CDR3 extends over 14 amino acids. Trimming cost V 7 bases and J 3 bases, with 12 bases left between them. Germline loops: CDR1 MGHDK, CDR2 SYGVNS. CDR3 protein: CASTRDRDTGELFF. Here the CDR3 DNA reads TGTGCCAGCACCCGGGATAGGGACACCGGGGAGCTGTTTTTT.

The chain is built from TRBV7-9 and TRBJ2-5; possibly TRBD2 for D (6 bases). Trimming took 2 bases from V and 5 from J, leaving 12 bases between them. The CDR3 totals 14 residues. CDR1 is SEHNR and CDR2 is FQNEAQ in the germline V gene (reference sequence). Here the CDR3 DNA reads TGTGCCAGCAGCTTATGGAGGGTTGAGGAGACCCAGTACTTC. Translating it yields CASSLWRVEETQYF.

The rearrangement uses TRBV3-1 (or the pseudogene TRBV3-2) and TRBJ1-2, with TRBD1 identical over 7 bases. The germline gives CDR1 LGHDT, CDR2 YNNKEL (reference sequence). V trimming: 4 bases; J trimming: 4 bases; junction bases outside the gene matches: 9. The CDR3 loop spans 15 amino acids. This CDR3 reads CASSPTGTVVYGYTF. The CDR3 DNA is TGTGCCAGCAGCCCCACCGGGACAGTGGTCTATGGCTACACCTTC.

The J gene is TRBJ2-7, the V gene TRBV30; weak D call: TRBD2 (6 bases). V was pared by 2 bases and J by 5 bases, with 25 bases between. CDR1 is GTSNPN and CDR2 is SVGIG in the germline V gene (reference sequence). The length of the CDR3 is 17 residues. CDR3 in amino acids: CAWSHGWTGEVTDEQYF. The CDR3 region has the DNA TGTGCCTGGAGTCACGGGTGGACGGGGGAGGTAACGGACGAGCAGTACTTC.

The chain is built from TRBV9 and TRBJ1-6; the match to TRBD1 covers 8 bases. Germline V CDR1 and CDR2: SGDLS, YYNGEE. The junction had 2 bases not matched to a gene; V was cut back by 3 bases and J by 0 bases. CDR3 size: 16 residues. CDR3 sequence reads: CASSDTGGSYNSPLHF. CDR3 DNA sequence: TGTGCCAGCAGCGACACAGGGGGCTCCTATAATTCACCCCTCCACTTT.

This chain joins TRBV9 and TRBJ1-2, with D perhaps TRBD1 (5 bases). This CDR3 has 12 amino acids. Germline V gene lookup returns CDR1 SGDLS and CDR2 YYNGEE. V was shortened by 6 bases and J by 2 bases, with 8 bases between the two germline ends. Written as DNA, the CDR3 is TGTGCCAGCACCCGACAGAACTATGGCTACACCTTC. This encodes CASTRQNYGYTF.

This clone was seen a single time. The gene calls are TRBV30 and TRBJ1-1; D is uncertain. The V end lost 0 bases, the J end lost 3 bases, and 20 bases lay between the germline ends. The CDR3 runs 17 residues. CDR1 GTSNPN and CDR2 SVGIG come from the germline V gene (reference sequence). The CDR3 DNA reads TGTGCCTGGAGTGTACTGTCCCTCAGGAGGAGGTACACTGAAGCTTTCTTT. Protein: CAWSVLSLRRRYTEAFF.

This clone was detected once. This rearrangement joins TRBV6-2 or TRBV6-3 to TRBJ1-1, with a tentative D call TRBD1 (5 bases). The CDR3 spans 12 residues. The germline V gene has CDR1 MNHEY and CDR2 SVGEGT. The V gene lost 4 bases and the J gene lost 11 bases, with 14 bases spanning the gap. The chain's CDR3 is CASSLITGSAFF. In DNA, the CDR3 is TGTGCCAGCAGTTTGATTACAGGCTCGGCTTTCTTT.

The chain uses TRBV19 and TRBJ2-7; TRBD1 might be the D (5 bases). In germline, CDR1 is LNHDA, CDR2 SQIVND (reference sequence). This CDR3 spans 16 amino acids. V was trimmed by 5 bases and J by 1 base, leaving 18 bases between them. CDR3 in DNA: TGTGCCAGTAGTGCCCTCGGCAGGGCAGGTTCCTACGAGCAGTACTTC. Translated, it gives CASSALGRAGSYEQYF. Filled out from reference TRBV19 and TRBJ2-7, the complete variable domain reads DGGITQSPKYLFRKEGQNVTLSCEQNLNHDAMYWYRQDPGQGLRLIYYSQIVNDFQKGDIAEGYSVSREKKESFPLTVTSAQKNPTAFYLCASSALGRAGSYEQYFGPGTRLTVT.

The table lists this clone with a count of one. The chain has TRBV5-4 and TRBJ1-2; 9 bases fit TRBD1. This CDR3 comprises 15 residues. The V segment lost 5 bases and the J segment 5 bases; nucleotides outside the gene matches: 10. CDR1 is SGHNT and CDR2 is YYREEE in the germline V gene (reference sequence). CDR3 sequence: CASSIRDRVPYGYTF. DNA for the CDR3: TGTGCCAGCAGTATCCGGGACAGGGTTCCATATGGCTACACCTTC. The full variable domain, completed using reference TRBV5-4 and TRBJ1-2, is ETGVTQSPTHLIKTRGQQVTLRCSSQSGHNTVSWYQQALGQGPQFIFQYYREEENGRGNFPPRFSGLQFPNYSSELNVNALELDDSALYLCASSIRDRVPYGYTFGSGTRLTVV.

The V gene is TRBV27, the J gene TRBJ2-7, with 8 bases lining up with TRBD1. The CDR3 is 16 amino acids. With 0 bases clipped from V and 2 bases from J, the junction kept 6 bases outside the gene matches. Germline-derived CDR1 and CDR2 are MNHEY and SMNVEV (reference sequence). The CDR3 region has the DNA TGTGCCAGCAGTTTATCGCCACAGGGGGGCCCCTACGAGCAGTACTTC. Its translation: CASSLSPQGGPYEQYF.

The chain combines TRBV6-2 or TRBV6-3 with TRBJ2-2, with a possible D match to TRBD2 (6 bases). V was cut by 0 bases and J by 5 bases, with 10 bases left in between. Germline V lookup: CDR1 MNHEY, CDR2 SVGEGT. This CDR3 region has 15 residues. The CDR3 region is CASSYSREWTGELFF. The CDR3 DNA reads as TGTGCCAGCAGTTACTCCCGGGAGTGGACCGGGGAGCTGTTTTTT.

This chain uses TRBV11-2 with TRBJ1-1; no firm D call. The CDR3 length is 14 residues. With 5 bases removed from V and 4 bases from J, the gap between germline ends came to 14 bases. CDR1 SGHAT and CDR2 FQNNGV come from the germline V gene. CDR3 sequence (DNA): TGTGCCAGCAGCCGGCTTCCGTCAGGCACTGAAGCTTTCTTT. Its protein product is CASSRLPSGTEAFF.

This clone occurred once. V and J are TRBV6-2 or TRBV6-3 and TRBJ1-5; D remains unclear. V gave up 1 base and J gave up 7 bases, with 8 bases separating them. Germline-derived CDR1 and CDR2 are MNHEY and SVGEGT. This CDR3 spans 13 amino acids. For the CDR3, the DNA is TGTGCCAGCAGTTACTGGGCCCAGCAGCCCCAGCATTTT. This codes for CASSYWAQQPQHF.

The chain employs TRBV6-5 and TRBJ2-3; perhaps TRBD2 as D (7 bases). V lost 4 bases to trimming and J lost 5 bases, with 13 bases between them. Germline lookup yields CDR1 MNHEY and CDR2 SVGAGI. The CDR3 has 14 residues. The CDR3 reads CASSFKGGLDTQYF. CDR3 coding DNA: TGTGCCAGCAGTTTCAAGGGGGGGTTAGATACGCAGTATTTT.

The chain couples TRBV14 to TRBJ2-7; D may be TRBD1 (5 bases). The V gene lost 0 bases and the J gene lost 2 bases, with 11 bases spanning the gap. The CDR3 extends over 15 amino acids. The germline V gene has CDR1 SGHDN and CDR2 FVKESK. CDR3 amino acids: CASSQDRRATYEQYF. The CDR3 bases are TGTGCCAGCAGCCAAGATCGCAGGGCGACCTACGAGCAGTACTTC.

The rearrangement uses TRBV29-1 and TRBJ2-1, with 12 bases identical to TRBD2. Germline V gene lookup returns CDR1 SQVTM and CDR2 ANQGSEA. Trimming took 5 bases from V and 9 from J; bases not matched to a gene: 8. The CDR3 totals 14 residues. The CDR3 sequence is CSVSTSGGFSEQFF. CDR3 bases: TGCAGCGTTTCGACTAGCGGGGGTTTTAGTGAGCAGTTCTTC.

The rearrangement uses TRBV20-1 and TRBJ2-7, with 7 bases fitting TRBD1. V shed 3 bases, J shed 6 bases, and the junction held 8 bases outside the gene matches. The germline CDR1 and CDR2 sequences are DFQATT and SNEGSKA (reference sequence). There are 13 residues in the CDR3. The CDR3, as DNA: TGCAGTGCTAGTGAGGGGGCGCTCAGCGAGCAGTACTTC. Its protein is CSASEGALSEQYF.